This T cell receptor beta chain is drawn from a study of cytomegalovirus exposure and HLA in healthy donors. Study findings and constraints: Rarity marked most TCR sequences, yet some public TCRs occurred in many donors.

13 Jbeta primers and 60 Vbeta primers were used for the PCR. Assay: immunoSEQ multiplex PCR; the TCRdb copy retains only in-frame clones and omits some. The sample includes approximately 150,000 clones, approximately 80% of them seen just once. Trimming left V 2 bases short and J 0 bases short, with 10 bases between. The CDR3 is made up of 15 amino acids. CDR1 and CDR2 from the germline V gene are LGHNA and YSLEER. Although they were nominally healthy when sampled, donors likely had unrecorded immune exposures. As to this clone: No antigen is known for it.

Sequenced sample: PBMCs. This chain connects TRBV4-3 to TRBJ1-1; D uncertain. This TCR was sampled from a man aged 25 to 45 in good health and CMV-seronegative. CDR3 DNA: TGCGCCAGCAGCCAATTGATGGCCCTGAACACTGAAGCTTTCTTT. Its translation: CASSQLMALNTEAFF.